This TCR beta chain was obtained from a study of beta chain features in type 1 diabetes. Study information: Examined across all samples were some 110 million sorted cells. Study-wide points: Whether TCRB rearrangement is influenced by HLA type was left unresolved in this analysis.

Comments on this clone: Its cognate antigen is unknown.

Every bit of the isolated RNA underwent reverse transcription, so sequencing read expressed TCRB transcripts. TCRdb's copy holds only in-frame clones and misses some; the assay was immunoSEQ multiplex PCR. The sample records more than 120,000 clones, more than 9% being singletons. Trimming left V 2 bases short and J 2 bases short, with 22 bases between. The CDR3 is 18 residues long. CDR1 and CDR2 from the germline V gene are SGHVS and FNYEAQ. Every participating donor gave one draw, a heparinised blood sample averaging approximately 120 mL. This TCR was recovered from a man in his late teens or twenties in good health. The sample was naive CD4+ T cells from blood. The V and J genes are TRBV7-6 and TRBJ2-7; D perhaps matches TRBD2 (5 bases). The CDR3 sequence is CASSLRNAEGSFTYEQYF. The CDR3 DNA sequence: TGTGCCAGCAGCTTAAGAAACGCTGAGGGTAGTTTCACCTACGAGCAGTACTTC.